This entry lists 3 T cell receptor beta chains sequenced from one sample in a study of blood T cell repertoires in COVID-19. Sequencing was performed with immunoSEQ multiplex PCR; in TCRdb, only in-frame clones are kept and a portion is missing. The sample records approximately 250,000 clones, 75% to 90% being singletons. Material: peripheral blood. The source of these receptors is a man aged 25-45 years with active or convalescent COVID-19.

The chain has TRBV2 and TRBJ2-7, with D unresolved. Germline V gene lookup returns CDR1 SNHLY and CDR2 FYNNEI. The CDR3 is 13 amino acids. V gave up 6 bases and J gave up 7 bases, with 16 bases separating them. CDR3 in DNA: TGTGCCAGCAGCCCGAACTCCCTAGGTGAGCAGTACTTC. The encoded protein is CASSPNSLGEQYF.

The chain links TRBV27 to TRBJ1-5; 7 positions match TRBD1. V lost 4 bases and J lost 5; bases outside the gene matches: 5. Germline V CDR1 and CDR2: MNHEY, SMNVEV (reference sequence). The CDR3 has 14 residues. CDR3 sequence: CASSSSTGYQPQHF. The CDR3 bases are TGTGCCAGCAGTTCCTCGACAGGGTATCAGCCCCAGCATTTT.

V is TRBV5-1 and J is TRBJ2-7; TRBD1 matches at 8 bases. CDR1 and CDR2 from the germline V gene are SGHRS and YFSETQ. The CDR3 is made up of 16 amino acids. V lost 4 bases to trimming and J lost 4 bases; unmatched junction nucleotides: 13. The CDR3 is CASSTADGQGVYEQYF. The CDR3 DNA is TGCGCCAGCAGCACAGCAGACGGACAGGGAGTGTACGAGCAGTACTTC.